Listed below are T cell receptor beta chains from one sample, sequenced in a study of shared clonotypes between healthy human individuals. Sequencing was performed with immunoSEQ multiplex PCR; in TCRdb, only in-frame clones are kept and a portion is missing. Of over a million clones in the sample, around 78% are singletons; the top ten hold around 0.6%. The sample comprised memory CD4+ T cells from PBMCs. The receptors shown here come from a man younger than 30 in good health. Some clones in this sample may be carry-over from other donors' samples. Both conserved end residues are part of each CDR3. Fields, in order: J gene, clone size, D gene, V gene, CDR3 protein, CDR3 DNA. D genes are given only for firm matches. A clone size is listed for some rows: how often the clone was seen (once, few, many), or a class if it is expanded.

>TRBJ1-1|.|TRBD1|TRBV7-2
CASSLLTGGLSAFF
TGTGCCAGCAGCCTCCTTACAGGGGGCCTTTCAGCTTTCTTT
>TRBJ1-4|.|.|TRBV5-4
CASSLGPAEMVGGEKLFF
TGTGCCAGCAGCTTGGGTCCGGCGGAGATGGTTGGGGGTGAAAAACTGTTTTTT
>TRBJ2-3|.|.|TRBV28
CASIPAGVLSTDTQYF
TGTGCCAGCATACCAGCGGGCGTCCTTAGCACAGATACGCAGTATTTT
>TRBJ2-6|once|.|TRBV27
CASSPAYGANVLTF
TGTGCCAGCAGCCCCGCCTATGGGGCCAACGTCCTGACTTTC
>TRBJ2-2|.|TRBD2|TRBV27
CASSLGLGRSGELFF
TGTGCCAGCAGTTTGGGACTAGGGCGTTCCGGGGAGCTGTTTTTT
>TRBJ1-2|.|TRBD1|TRBV2
CASSGQGYYGYTF
TGTGCCAGCAGCGGACAGGGGTACTATGGCTACACCTTC
>TRBJ2-7|once|.|TRBV18
CASSPTVGYEQYF
TGTGCCAGCTCACCCACCGTGGGCTACGAGCAGTACTTC
>TRBJ2-1|.|.|TRBV13
CASSLGLPWGSDEQFF
TGTGCCAGCAGCTTGGGACTCCCATGGGGTAGCGATGAGCAGTTCTTC
>TRBJ2-5|.|TRBD2|TRBV9
CASSVAGGGMGETQYF
TGTGCCAGCAGCGTAGCCGGGGGAGGGATGGGTGAGACCCAGTACTTC
>TRBJ2-3|.|TRBD2|TRBV4-2
CASSLTSGRSTDTQYF
TGTGCCAGCAGCCTCACTAGCGGGAGGAGCACAGATACGCAGTATTTT
>TRBJ1-2|few|.|TRBV4-1
CASSPGPQGSFYGYTF
TGCGCCAGCAGCCCTGGTCCGCAGGGGAGCTTCTATGGCTACACCTTC
>TRBJ1-1|.|.|TRBV28
CASNFRGRGTEAFF
TGTGCCAGCAACTTCAGGGGTCGTGGCACTGAAGCTTTCTTT
>TRBJ1-2|.|TRBD1|TRBV18
CASSPGTGWANYGYTF
TGTGCCAGCTCACCGGGGACAGGATGGGCTAACTATGGCTACACCTTC
>TRBJ2-5|once|.|TRBV5-6
CASSFVRVNHGETQYF
TGTGCCAGCAGCTTCGTACGGGTTAACCATGGGGAGACCCAGTACTTC
>TRBJ2-7|.|TRBD2|TRBV27
CASSPFVGGPSSYEQYF
TGTGCCAGCAGTCCCTTCGTGGGAGGGCCTAGCTCCTACGAGCAGTACTTC
>TRBJ2-3|.|.|TRBV5-1
CASSQVGGSTDTQYF
TGCGCCAGCAGCCAGGTTGGGGGCAGCACAGATACGCAGTATTTT
>TRBJ1-2|.|.|TRBV27
CASSPPGHNYGYTF
TGTGCCAGCAGTCCCCCGGGGCATAACTATGGCTACACCTTC
>TRBJ1-1|many|.|TRBV7-3
CASSLSAGNTEAFF
TGTGCCAGCAGCTTAAGTGCGGGGAACACTGAAGCTTTCTTT
>TRBJ1-1|.|.|TRBV11-1
CASSLGRGPEAFF
TGTGCCAGCAGCTTAGGTCGGGGGCCTGAAGCTTTCTTT
>TRBJ2-5|.|.|TRBV7-3
CASSLTATGLETQYF
TGTGCCAGCAGCTTAACGGCTACGGGGTTAGAGACCCAGTACTTC
>TRBJ2-2|.|.|TRBV5-1
CASSRGGTTGELFF
TGCGCCAGCAGCAGGGGCGGAACCACCGGGGAGCTGTTTTTT
>TRBJ2-2|.|TRBD2|TRBV2
CASSEGGRASGELFF
TGTGCCAGCAGTGAAGGCGGGAGGGCGTCCGGGGAGCTGTTTTTT
>TRBJ2-1|.|.|TRBV7-3
CASSNNLGRGEQFF
TGTGCCAGCAGCAACAACCTAGGGCGCGGTGAGCAGTTCTTC
>TRBJ2-7|.|.|TRBV2
CASSGDIRPYEQYF
TGTGCCAGCAGTGGGGACATAAGACCCTACGAGCAGTACTTC
>TRBJ1-5|.|.|TRBV28
CASSFAGWDQPQHF
TGTGCCAGCAGTTTTGCAGGCTGGGATCAGCCCCAGCATTTT
>TRBJ1-1|.|.|TRBV5-4
CASSKGSRNTEAFF
TGTGCCAGCAGCAAAGGGAGTAGGAACACTGAAGCTTTCTTT
>TRBJ1-1|.|.|TRBV6-6
CASNEGMNTEAFF
TGTGCCAGCAACGAGGGGATGAACACTGAAGCTTTCTTT
>TRBJ2-7|.|TRBD2|TRBV7-2
CASSLRAASGGPNEQYF
TGTGCCAGCAGCTTACGTGCGGCTAGCGGGGGGCCCAACGAGCAGTACTTC
>TRBJ2-7|many|.|TRBV28
CASSPPFYEQYF
TGTGCCAGCAGCCCCCCGTTTTACGAGCAGTACTTC
>TRBJ1-3|.|.|TRBV6-1
CASSEAGKEEAWAPNAIYF
TGTGCCAGCAGTGAAGCGGGGAAGGAGGAGGCCTGGGCCCCGAACGCCATATATTTT
>TRBJ2-1|.|TRBD2|TRBV6-6
CASSGLAGSNEQFF
TGTGCCAGCAGCGGACTAGCGGGGAGCAATGAGCAGTTCTTC
>TRBJ2-3|.|TRBD2|TRBV18
CASSASVAGVADTQYF
TGTGCCAGCTCGGCGTCGGTAGCGGGAGTTGCAGATACGCAGTATTTT
>TRBJ1-2|.|.|TRBV18
CASSPPTQGRYGYTF
TGTGCCAGCTCACCACCTACCCAGGGTCGATATGGCTACACCTTC
>TRBJ1-3|.|.|TRBV19
CASSTPNGNTIYF
TGTGCCAGTAGTACCCCCAACGGAAACACCATATATTTT
>TRBJ1-1|.|TRBD1|TRBV29-1
CSVGPGQINTEAFF
TGCAGCGTTGGGCCGGGACAGATAAACACTGAAGCTTTCTTT
>TRBJ1-2|few|.|TRBV4-1
CASSQGWAGLDGYTF
TGCGCCAGCAGCCAAGGATGGGCAGGCTTGGATGGCTACACCTTC
>TRBJ2-7|.|TRBD1|TRBV28
CASSSERWGQSYEQYF
TGTGCCAGCAGTTCGGAGAGATGGGGACAGTCCTACGAGCAGTACTTC
>TRBJ2-2|once|.|TRBV2
CASSPARTNTGELFF
TGTGCCAGCAGCCCCGCGAGAACGAACACCGGGGAGCTGTTTTTT
>TRBJ2-7|.|.|TRBV5-6
CASAVDGIVGEQYF
TGTGCCAGCGCCGTGGACGGAATCGTGGGGGAGCAGTACTTC
>TRBJ2-2|.|TRBD1|TRBV30
CAWTRTGGSGELFF
TGTGCCTGGACCAGGACAGGGGGCTCCGGGGAGCTGTTTTTT
>TRBJ1-3|.|.|TRBV4-2
CASSQETGYSGNTIYF
TGTGCCAGCAGCCAAGAGACGGGCTACTCTGGAAACACCATATATTTT
>TRBJ1-5|.|TRBD1|TRBV29-1
CSVEVDRNQPQHF
TGCAGCGTTGAGGTGGACAGGAATCAGCCCCAGCATTTT
>TRBJ1-4|.|TRBD1|TRBV28
CASRTGTGQEKLFF
TGTGCCAGCAGGACCGGGACAGGACAGGAAAAACTGTTTTTT
>TRBJ1-4|.|TRBD1|TRBV5-4
CASSKKTGNNEKLFF
TGTGCCAGCAGCAAGAAGACAGGGAATAATGAAAAACTGTTTTTT
>TRBJ2-3|.|TRBD1|TRBV6-1
CASSAGQGYTDTQYF
TGTGCCAGCAGTGCGGGACAGGGATACACAGATACGCAGTATTTT